This T cell receptor (beta chain) was profiled in a study of molecular identifiers for immune sequencing clone quantification. For this clonotype: Its antigen is unknown. One end of the junction varies from germline; a read error may be responsible.

Germline assignment: CDR1 MNHEY and CDR2 SVGEGT. This CDR3 is 14 amino acids long. Sorting selected naive CD8 T cells with a CD8+CD4-CCR7+CD45RA+ phenotype. Library preparation followed earlier protocols using designated TCR primers. TCRdb reprocessed the PCR reads via MiXCR and lists one record per CDR3 protein. The sample shows 400,000 to 600,000 distinct CDR3 sequences, about 22% of them seen only once. Study-level points and caveats: Clonotypes surpassing 20 RNA copies contained over 99% of effector molecules, versus under 1% in naive cells. Shared barcodes on identical TCR molecules could underestimate the sizes of highly expanded clones.

The V gene is TRBV6-2 or TRBV6-3, the J gene TRBJ2-7; weak D call: TRBD2 (5 bases). The sample was naive CD8+ T cells from blood, with Jurkat cell RNA spiked in. Subset here: FACS-sorted CD8+CD4-CCR7+CD45RA+ naive T cells. The clonotype comes from a human donor in good health. Some libraries in this study had Jurkat cell RNA spiked in. This CDR3 is CVSSPRTGPYEQYF. CDR3 nucleotide sequence: TGTGTCAGCAGTCCCCGGACTGGACCCTACGAGCAGTACTTC.